The subject of this entry is one TCR beta chain. Its antigen is currently unknown. This sample was included in a study of shared clonotypes between healthy human individuals. About the study: The study used three CD4 naive, three CD4 memory, two CD8 naive and one CD8 memory plate per donor.

The germline V and J ends were trimmed by 1 base and 5 bases, with 37 bases remaining between them. The CDR3 spans 23 residues. Germline V gene lookup returns CDR1 SNHLY and CDR2 FYNNEI. Study-level findings and limits: For sorted subsets, rarefaction showed incomplete sequencing despite large depth. Richness estimates generally favored naive over memory subsets.

It was CD45RO-negative cells, positively selected for CCR7, that made up naive CD8 cells, with terminally differentiated effector memory CD45RA+ cells excluded. In the original analysis: There were no quality scores in the junction-only immunoSEQ sequences, so filtering differed. Sequencing was performed with immunoSEQ multiplex PCR; in TCRdb, only in-frame clones are kept and a portion is missing. Clone size and the V and J calls come from that table; the DNA yielded D and trimming. The sample includes some 2,000,000 clones, 85% to 95% of them seen just once. This sequence was found in a man between 18 and 35 years old in good health. Sequenced input: naive CD8+ T cells sorted from blood. This chain connects TRBV2 to TRBJ2-3; the D gene is possibly TRBD2 (6 bases). CDR3 region: CASSEVSGDTNRGEFGLEDTQYF. The CDR3, as DNA: TGTGCCAGCAGTGAAGTTAGCGGTGACACTAACCGAGGGGAGTTCGGGTTGGAAGATACGCAGTATTTT.